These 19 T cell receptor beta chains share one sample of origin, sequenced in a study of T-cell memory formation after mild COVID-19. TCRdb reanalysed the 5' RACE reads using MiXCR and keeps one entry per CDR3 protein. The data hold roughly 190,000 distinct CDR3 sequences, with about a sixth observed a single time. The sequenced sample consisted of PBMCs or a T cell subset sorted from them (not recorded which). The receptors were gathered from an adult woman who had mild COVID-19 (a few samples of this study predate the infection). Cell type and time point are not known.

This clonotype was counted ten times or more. In DNA, the CDR3 is TGTGCCAGCAGGAACGAAGGGCTCACAGATACGCAGTATTTT. It specifies CASRNEGLTDTQYF. The chain carries TRBV11-2 and TRBJ2-3; D is uncertain. Germline CDR1 and CDR2: SGHAT and FQNNGV. Trimming shortened V by 6 bases and J by 2 bases, and 12 bases separated the two germline ends. The CDR3 totals 14 residues. Looking up the rest from reference TRBV11-2 and TRBJ2-3 gives the full variable domain: EAGVAQSPRYKIIEKRQSVAFWCNPISGHATLYWYQQILGQGPKLLIQFQNNGVVDDSQLPKDRFSAERLKGVDSTLKIQPAKLEDSAVYLCASRNEGLTDTQYFGPGTRLTVL.

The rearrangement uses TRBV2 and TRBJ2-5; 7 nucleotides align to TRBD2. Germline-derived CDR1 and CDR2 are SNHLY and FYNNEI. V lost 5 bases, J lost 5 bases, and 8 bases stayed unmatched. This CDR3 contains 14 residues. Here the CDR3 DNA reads TGTGCCAGCAGTCGGAGGGAGGGCCATGAGACCCAGTACTTC. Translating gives CASSRREGHETQYF.

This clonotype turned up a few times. CDR3 DNA sequence: TGTGCCATCAGTGAGTCCCCGGACCTAAACACCATATATTTT. Its protein is CAISESPDLNTIYF. This sequence joins TRBV10-3 and TRBJ1-3; unclear D gene. The CDR3 has 14 residues. V was clipped by 0 bases and J by 6 bases, with 9 bases between them. The V gene's germline CDR1 is ENHRY and CDR2 SYGVKD.

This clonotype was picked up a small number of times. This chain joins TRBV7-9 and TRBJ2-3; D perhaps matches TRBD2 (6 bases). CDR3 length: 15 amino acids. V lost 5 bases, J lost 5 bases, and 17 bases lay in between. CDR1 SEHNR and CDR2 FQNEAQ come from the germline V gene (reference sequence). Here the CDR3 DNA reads TGTGCCAGCAGCCCTGGGGCTAGCGTACAAGATACGCAGTATTTT. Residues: CASSPGASVQDTQYF.

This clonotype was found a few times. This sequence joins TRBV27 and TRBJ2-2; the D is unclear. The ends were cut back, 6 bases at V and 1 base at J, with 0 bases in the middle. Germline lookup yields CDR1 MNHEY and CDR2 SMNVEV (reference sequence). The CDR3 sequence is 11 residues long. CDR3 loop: CASRNTGELFF. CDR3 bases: TGTGCCAGCAGGAACACCGGGGAGCTGTTTTTT.

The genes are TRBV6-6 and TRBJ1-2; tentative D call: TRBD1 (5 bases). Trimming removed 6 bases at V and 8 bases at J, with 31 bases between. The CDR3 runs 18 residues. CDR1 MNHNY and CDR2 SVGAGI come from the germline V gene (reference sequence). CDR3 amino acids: CASSRRTGTSRSSGGYTF. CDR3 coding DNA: TGTGCCAGCAGCAGACGGACCGGGACGTCTCGTTCATCAGGCGGCTACACCTTC.

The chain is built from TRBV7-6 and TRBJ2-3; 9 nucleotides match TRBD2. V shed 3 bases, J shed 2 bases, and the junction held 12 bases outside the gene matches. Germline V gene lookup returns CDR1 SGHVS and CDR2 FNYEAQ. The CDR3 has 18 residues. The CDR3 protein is CASSFNRVLAGNTDTQYF. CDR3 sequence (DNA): TGTGCCAGCAGCTTCAATAGGGTACTAGCGGGCAACACAGATACGCAGTATTTT.

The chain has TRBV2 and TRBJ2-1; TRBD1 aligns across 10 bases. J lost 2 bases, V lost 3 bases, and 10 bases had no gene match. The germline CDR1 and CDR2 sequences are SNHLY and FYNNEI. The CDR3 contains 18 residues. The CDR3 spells CASSDFVSDRGAYNEQFF. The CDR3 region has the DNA TGTGCCAGCAGTGATTTCGTCTCGGACAGGGGGGCCTACAATGAGCAGTTCTTC.

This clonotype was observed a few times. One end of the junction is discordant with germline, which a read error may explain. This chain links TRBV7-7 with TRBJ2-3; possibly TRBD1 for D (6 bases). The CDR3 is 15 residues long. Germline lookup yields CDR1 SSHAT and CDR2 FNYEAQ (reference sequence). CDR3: CASSLGHLDTDTQYF. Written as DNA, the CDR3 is TGTGCTAGCAGCTTGGGACATCTGGATACAGATACGCAGTATTTT.

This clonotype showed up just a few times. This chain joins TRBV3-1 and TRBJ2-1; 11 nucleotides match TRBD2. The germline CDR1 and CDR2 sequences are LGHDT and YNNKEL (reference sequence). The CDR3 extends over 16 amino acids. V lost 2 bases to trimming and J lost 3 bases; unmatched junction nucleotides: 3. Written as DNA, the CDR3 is TGTGCCAGCAGCCAATCGACTAGCGGGAACTACAATGAGCAGTTCTTC. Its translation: CASSQSTSGNYNEQFF.

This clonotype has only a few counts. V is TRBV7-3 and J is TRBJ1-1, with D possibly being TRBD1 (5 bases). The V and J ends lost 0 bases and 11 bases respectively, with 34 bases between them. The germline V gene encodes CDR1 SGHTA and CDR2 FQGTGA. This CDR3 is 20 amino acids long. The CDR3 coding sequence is TGTGCCAGCAGCTTAACCGGGGCAGTACTTAACAGCGGGAACTCCCCCGATGCTTTCTTT. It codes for CASSLTGAVLNSGNSPDAFF.

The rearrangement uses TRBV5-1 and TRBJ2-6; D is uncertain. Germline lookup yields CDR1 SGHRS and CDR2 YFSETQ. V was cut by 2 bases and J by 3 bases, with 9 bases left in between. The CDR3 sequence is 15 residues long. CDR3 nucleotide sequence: TGCGCCAGCAGCTTAGGTCCAGTTGGGGCCAACGTCCTGACTTTC. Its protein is CASSLGPVGANVLTF.

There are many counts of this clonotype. The CDR3 loop is CASRRTAQGGQYF. Written as DNA, the CDR3 is TGTGCCAGCCGCAGGACCGCGCAGGGAGGGCAGTACTTC. The chain carries TRBV6-5 and TRBJ2-7; D is perhaps TRBD2 (6 bases). Trimming left V 8 bases short and J 9 bases short, with 20 bases between. This CDR3 is built from 13 residues. Germline V gives CDR1 MNHEY, CDR2 SVGAGI.

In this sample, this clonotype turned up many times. This chain's CDR3 is CASSPGLAAGAGNEQFF. Written as DNA, the CDR3 is TGTGCCAGCAGCCCAGGACTAGCGGCGGGGGCAGGCAATGAGCAGTTCTTC. J is TRBJ2-1 and V is TRBV11-2; 10 positions match TRBD2. From germline, CDR1 is SGHAT and CDR2 FQNNGV. The CDR3 is 17 residues long. Losses at the gene ends were 5 bases for V and 6 bases for J; bases not matched to a gene: 13. The whole variable domain, filled in from reference TRBV11-2 and TRBJ2-1, reads EAGVAQSPRYKIIEKRQSVAFWCNPISGHATLYWYQQILGQGPKLLIQFQNNGVVDDSQLPKDRFSAERLKGVDSTLKIQPAKLEDSAVYLCASSPGLAAGAGNEQFFGPGTRLTVL.

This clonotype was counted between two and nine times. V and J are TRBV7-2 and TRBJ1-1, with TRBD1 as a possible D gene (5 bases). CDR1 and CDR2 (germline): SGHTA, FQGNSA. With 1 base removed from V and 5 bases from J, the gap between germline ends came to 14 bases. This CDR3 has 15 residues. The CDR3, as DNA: TGTGCCAGCAGCTTAGTTCCAGGGTTTCGGACTGAAGCTTTCTTT. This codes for CASSLVPGFRTEAFF.

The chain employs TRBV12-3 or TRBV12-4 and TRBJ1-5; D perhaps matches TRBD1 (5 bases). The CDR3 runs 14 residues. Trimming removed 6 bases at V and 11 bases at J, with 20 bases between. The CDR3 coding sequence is TGTGCCAGCAGCACCTGGACCCACGCAGGGACCCAGCATTTT. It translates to CASSTWTHAGTQHF.

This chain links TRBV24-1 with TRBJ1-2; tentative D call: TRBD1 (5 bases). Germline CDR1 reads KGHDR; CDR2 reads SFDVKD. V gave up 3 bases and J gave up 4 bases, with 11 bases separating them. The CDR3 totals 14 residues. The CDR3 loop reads CATSDAGTLYGYTF. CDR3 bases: TGTGCCACCAGTGATGCCGGGACGCTCTATGGCTACACCTTC.

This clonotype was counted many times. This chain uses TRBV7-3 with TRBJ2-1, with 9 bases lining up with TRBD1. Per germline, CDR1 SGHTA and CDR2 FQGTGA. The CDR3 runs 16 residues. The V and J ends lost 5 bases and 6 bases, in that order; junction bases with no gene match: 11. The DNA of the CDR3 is TGTGCCAGCAGCCTCATGACCGGGACAGGGTTCAATGAGCAGTTCTTC. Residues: CASSLMTGTGFNEQFF.

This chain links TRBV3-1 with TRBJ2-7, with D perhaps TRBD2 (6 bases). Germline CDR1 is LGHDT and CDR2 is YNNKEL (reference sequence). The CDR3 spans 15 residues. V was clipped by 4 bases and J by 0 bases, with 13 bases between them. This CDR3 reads CASSPGGGLSYEQYF. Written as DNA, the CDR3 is TGTGCCAGCAGCCCCGGGGGAGGACTCTCCTACGAGCAGTACTTC.